These T cell receptor beta chains were read from a single sample in a study of T cell responses to AZD1222 COVID-19 vaccine. Assay used: immunoSEQ multiplex PCR; TCRdb lists only in-frame clones, some missing. The sample holds about 100,000 clones, 84% seen once. The input for sequencing was peripheral blood, taken on day 0 of AZD1222 vaccination. These receptors came from an adult in good health. Each CDR3 is given with its conserved first and last residue. A D gene is named only where the DNA matches it firmly. The listing skips clone size in some rows; elsewhere it reads once, few, many or a size class.

v_gene	abundance	d_gene	j_gene	CDR3aa	CDR3nt
TRBV27	.	.	TRBJ1-1	CASSVTGMREAFF	TGTGCCAGCAGTGTAACAGGGATGAGGGAGGCTTTCTTT
TRBV13	once	.	TRBJ1-1	CASSLAPTGNTEAFF	TGTGCCAGCAGCTTAGCCCCGACAGGGAACACTGAAGCTTTCTTT
TRBV11-3	.	.	TRBJ2-2	CASSLRRGYPGELFF	TGTGCCAGCAGCTTGAGACGGGGGTACCCCGGGGAGCTGTTTTTT
TRBV7-2	.	.	TRBJ2-7	CASSLTGEQYF	TGTGCCAGCAGCTTAACTGGGGAGCAGTACTTC
TRBV6-5	.	TRBD2	TRBJ2-1	CASSPRAGGSDEQFF	TGTGCCAGCAGTCCTCGGGCGGGGGGCAGCGATGAGCAGTTCTTC
TRBV30	.	TRBD1	TRBJ1-2	CAWPMTGGHGYTF	TGTGCCTGGCCTATGACAGGGGGCCATGGCTACACCTTC
TRBV7-9	once	.	TRBJ2-3	CASSLYGTPDTQYF	TGTGCCAGCAGCTTATACGGCACACCAGATACGCAGTATTTT
TRBV24-1	once	.	TRBJ2-5	CATSGDSRDRWGETQYF	TGTGCCACCAGTGGGGACTCTCGGGACCGATGGGGAGAGACCCAGTACTTC
TRBV27	once	TRBD2	TRBJ2-7	CASSTSGSYEQYF	TGTGCCAGCAGTACAAGCGGGAGCTACGAGCAGTACTTC
TRBV20-1	once	.	TRBJ1-2	CSASVSDNYGYTF	TGCAGTGCTAGTGTTTCGGATAACTATGGCTACACCTTC
TRBV6-6	.	.	TRBJ2-4	CASTGGGLAKNIQYF	TGTGCCAGCACCGGGGGAGGCCTAGCCAAAAACATTCAGTACTTC
TRBV11-2	.	.	TRBJ1-4	CASSPSNNEKLFF	TGTGCCAGCAGCCCCTCGAATAATGAAAAACTGTTTTTT
TRBV6-5	.	TRBD2	TRBJ2-2	CASHPRGGSAGELFF	TGTGCCAGCCATCCCCGGGGGGGCTCAGCCGGGGAGCTGTTTTTT
TRBV19	.	.	TRBJ1-1	CASSIPGAGNTEAFF	TGTGCCAGTAGTATTCCAGGGGCGGGGAACACTGAAGCTTTCTTT
TRBV3-1/TRBV3-2	.	TRBD2	TRBJ2-2	CASSRQTSGGTGELFF	TGTGCCAGCAGCCGCCAGACTAGCGGGGGGACCGGGGAGCTGTTTTTT
TRBV3-1/TRBV3-2	.	.	TRBJ1-2	CASSQLKAGIGYTF	TGTGCCAGCAGCCAATTAAAGGCAGGGATCGGCTACACCTTC
TRBV29-1	once	TRBD1	TRBJ1-2	CSVVAGTGEGWGYTF	TGCAGCGTTGTGGCGGGGACAGGCGAGGGGTGGGGCTACACCTTC
TRBV7-2	.	.	TRBJ1-5	CASSLVRGNQPQHF	TGTGCCAGCAGCTTAGTCCGGGGGAATCAGCCCCAGCATTTT
TRBV29-1	.	TRBD1	TRBJ1-4	CSAGGPQGDRGRGKLFF	TGCAGCGCCGGAGGGCCGCAGGGGGACAGGGGAAGGGGAAAACTGTTTTTT
TRBV4-1	.	.	TRBJ2-2	CASSQEVGLDIGELFF	TGCGCCAGCAGCCAAGAAGTGGGGCTGGACATCGGGGAGCTGTTTTTT
TRBV11-2	.	.	TRBJ1-1	CASSLPSGGEAFF	TGTGCCAGCAGCCTCCCCTCGGGTGGTGAAGCTTTCTTT
TRBV6-6	.	.	TRBJ2-1	CASSYSRDSYNEQFF	TGTGCCAGCAGTTACTCTCGGGACTCCTACAATGAGCAGTTCTTC
TRBV4-2	.	.	TRBJ1-3	CASSQDKGLSGNTIYF	TGTGCCAGCAGCCAAGATAAGGGCCTCTCTGGAAACACCATATATTTT
TRBV7-3	.	TRBD1	TRBJ2-1	CASSSDRGSNNEQFF	TGTGCCAGCAGCTCGGACAGGGGATCCAACAATGAGCAGTTCTTC
TRBV3-1/TRBV3-2	.	TRBD1	TRBJ1-2	CASRDFSGGYGYTF	TGTGCCAGCAGGGATTTCTCAGGGGGTTATGGCTACACCTTC
TRBV7-9	.	.	TRBJ2-3	CASSLARRITDTQYF	TGTGCCAGCAGCTTAGCTCGGCGGATCACAGATACGCAGTATTTT
TRBV4-1	few	.	TRBJ2-6	CASSQVEGFSGANVLTF	TGCGCCAGCAGCCAAGTTGAGGGATTCTCTGGGGCCAACGTCCTGACTTTC
TRBV10-3	few	TRBD2	TRBJ2-3	CAISESSGSADTQYF	TGTGCCATCAGTGAGTCGAGCGGGAGCGCAGATACGCAGTATTTT
TRBV10-2	few	.	TRBJ1-5	CASSESGDWPQHF	TGCGCCAGCAGTGAGTCTGGCGATTGGCCCCAGCATTTT
TRBV12-3/TRBV12-4	.	.	TRBJ1-1	CASSWGITEAFF	TGTGCCAGCAGCTGGGGGATCACTGAAGCTTTCTTT
TRBV7-7	.	.	TRBJ2-2	CASSPTRVTGELFF	TGTGCCAGCAGCCCCACTAGAGTCACCGGGGAGCTGTTTTTT
TRBV6-6	.	TRBD2	TRBJ2-6	CASSPLAGGPGANVLTF	TGTGCCAGCAGTCCCCTAGCGGGAGGGCCAGGGGCCAACGTCCTGACTTTC
TRBV3-1/TRBV3-2	.	.	TRBJ1-6	CASSSETGNSPLHF	TGTGCCAGCAGCTCTGAGACGGGGAACTCACCCCTCCACTTT
TRBV18	.	.	TRBJ2-5	CASSPLDGPFQTQYF	TGTGCCAGCTCACCACTGGACGGTCCGTTCCAGACCCAGTACTTC
TRBV29-1	.	.	TRBJ1-3	CSVAEGGNTIYF	TGCAGCGTTGCGGAAGGAGGAAACACCATATATTTT
TRBV7-2	.	.	TRBJ2-1	CASSWQGSIPNEQFF	TGTGCCAGCAGCTGGCAAGGTTCCATTCCCAATGAGCAGTTCTTC
TRBV7-8	.	.	TRBJ2-3	CASSLAGPNTDTQYF	TGTGCCAGCAGCTTAGCCGGACCCAACACAGATACGCAGTATTTT
TRBV19	.	TRBD1	TRBJ1-2	CASSSQGASNYGYTF	TGTGCCAGTAGCTCACAGGGGGCTTCTAACTATGGCTACACCTTC
TRBV27	.	.	TRBJ2-6	CASSLSPTLSGYSGANVLTF	TGTGCCAGCAGTTTATCCCCCACCCTATCGGGATACTCTGGGGCCAACGTCCTGACTTTC
TRBV2	.	.	TRBJ2-5	CASSGGSETQYF	TGTGCCAGCAGTGGGGGCTCAGAGACCCAGTACTTC
TRBV7-9	.	.	TRBJ1-2	CASSSRGGTTNYGYTF	TGTGCCAGCAGCTCAAGGGGAGGTACTACTAACTATGGCTACACCTTC
TRBV2	.	.	TRBJ2-5	CASSQGPGETQYF	TGTGCCAGCAGCCAGGGCCCTGGTGAGACCCAGTACTTC
TRBV10-3	.	.	TRBJ1-5	CAISAQGNQPQHF	TGTGCCATCAGTGCTCAGGGGAATCAGCCCCAGCATTTT
TRBV7-9	.	TRBD2	TRBJ2-3	CASSFTSGTDTQYF	TGTGCCAGCAGCTTTACTAGCGGCACAGATACGCAGTATTTT
TRBV4-1	.	.	TRBJ1-3	CASSQAGGTGNTIYF	TGCGCCAGCAGCCAAGCGGGGGGCACTGGAAACACCATATATTTT
TRBV7-2	.	.	TRBJ2-4	CASSLGLDRNIQYF	TGTGCCAGCAGCTTAGGGTTGGACAGAAACATTCAGTACTTC
TRBV6-5	.	.	TRBJ1-3	CASRGLLGNTIYF	TGTGCCAGCAGGGGGTTACTTGGAAACACCATATATTTT
TRBV27	.	TRBD2	TRBJ2-1	CASSPAPGLAGVQNEQFF	TGTGCCAGCAGTCCCGCCCCCGGACTAGCGGGAGTCCAGAATGAGCAGTTCTTC
TRBV14	.	.	TRBJ1-2	CASSQVGRAGVGGYTF	TGTGCCAGCAGCCAAGTAGGTCGTGCAGGGGTCGGTGGCTACACCTTC
TRBV19	.	.	TRBJ2-7	CASSLGSGTYEQYF	TGTGCCAGTAGCCTTGGAAGCGGAACCTACGAGCAGTACTTC
TRBV6-6	.	.	TRBJ1-2	CASSYSGRTDGYTF	TGTGCCAGCAGTTACTCCGGACGGACGGATGGCTACACCTTC
TRBV11-2	.	.	TRBJ1-3	CASSLTRPRNSGNTIYF	TGTGCCAGCAGCTTAACCCGCCCGCGAAACTCTGGAAACACCATATATTTT
TRBV18	.	TRBD1	TRBJ1-1	CASSPARTGSEAFF	TGTGCCAGCTCACCCGCCCGGACAGGGTCTGAAGCTTTCTTT